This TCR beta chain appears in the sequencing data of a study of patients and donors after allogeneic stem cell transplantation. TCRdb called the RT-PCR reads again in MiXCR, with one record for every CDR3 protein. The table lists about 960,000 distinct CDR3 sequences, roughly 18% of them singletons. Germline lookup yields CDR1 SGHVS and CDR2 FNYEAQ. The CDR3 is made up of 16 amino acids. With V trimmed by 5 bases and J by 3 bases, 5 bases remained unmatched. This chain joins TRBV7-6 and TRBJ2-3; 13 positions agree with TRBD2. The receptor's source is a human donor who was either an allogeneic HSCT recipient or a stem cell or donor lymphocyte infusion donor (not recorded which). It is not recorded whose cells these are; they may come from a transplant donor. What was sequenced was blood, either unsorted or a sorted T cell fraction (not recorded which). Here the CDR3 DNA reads TGTGCCAGCAGCCACCCACTAGCGGGAGGGACAGATACGCAGTATTTT. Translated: CASSHPLAGGTDTQYF.